This TCR beta chain was sequenced during a study of blood T cell repertoires in COVID-19. As for the study in general: The origin of the acute and convalescent COVID-19 samples was the United States, Italy and Spain. PBMCs, B-cell-depleted T cells, or T cells were the source of the cDNA or gDNA that made up the material.

The authors' processing: Cell counts per sample came from amplifying reference gene primers. Repertoires were generated with immunoSEQ multiplex PCR, while TCRdb's copy carries only in-frame clones and drops some. D and trimming come from the DNA, and the V and J calls and clone size come from that table. The sample lists around 120,000 clones; approximately 90% were seen once. Germline V gene sequence: CDR1 MGHRA, CDR2 YSYEKL. The CDR3 consists of 15 residues. Trimming took off 4 bases at V and 0 bases at J, with 11 bases between the two ends. This clone appeared a single time. This clonotype was sampled from a human donor with active COVID-19. The donor label of this sample is uncertain. This sequence joins TRBV4-1 and TRBJ2-3; D may be TRBD1 (7 bases). The sample comprised peripheral blood. The CDR3 spells CASSPRGQSTDTQYF. In DNA, the CDR3 is TGCGCCAGCAGCCCGCGGGGACAGAGCACAGATACGCAGTATTTT.